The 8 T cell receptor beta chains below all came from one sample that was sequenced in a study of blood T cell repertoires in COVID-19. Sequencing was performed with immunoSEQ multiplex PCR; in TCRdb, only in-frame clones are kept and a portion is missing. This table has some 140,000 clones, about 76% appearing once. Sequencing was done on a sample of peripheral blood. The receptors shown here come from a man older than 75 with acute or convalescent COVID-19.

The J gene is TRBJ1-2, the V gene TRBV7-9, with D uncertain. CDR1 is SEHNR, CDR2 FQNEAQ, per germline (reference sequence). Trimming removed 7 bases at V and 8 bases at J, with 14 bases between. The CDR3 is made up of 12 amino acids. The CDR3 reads CASTLGNQGYTF. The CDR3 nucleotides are TGTGCCAGCACCCTCGGGAACCAAGGCTACACCTTC.

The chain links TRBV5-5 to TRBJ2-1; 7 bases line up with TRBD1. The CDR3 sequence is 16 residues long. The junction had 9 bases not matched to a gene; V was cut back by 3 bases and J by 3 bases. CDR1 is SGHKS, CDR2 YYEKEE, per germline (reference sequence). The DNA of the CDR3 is TGTGCCAGCAGCTCCCCAGGGGGAGCGGACTACAATGAGCAGTTCTTC. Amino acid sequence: CASSSPGGADYNEQFF.

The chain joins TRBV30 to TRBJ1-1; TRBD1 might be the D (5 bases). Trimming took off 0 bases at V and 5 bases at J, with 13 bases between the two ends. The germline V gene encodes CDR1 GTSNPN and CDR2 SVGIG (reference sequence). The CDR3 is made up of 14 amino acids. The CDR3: CAWSVPGGGTEAFF. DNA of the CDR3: TGTGCCTGGAGTGTACCTGGGGGAGGTACTGAAGCTTTCTTT. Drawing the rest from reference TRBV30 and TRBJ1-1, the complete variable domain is SQTIHQWPATLVQPVGSPLSLECTVEGTSNPNLYWYRQAAGRGLQLLFYSVGIGQISSEVPQNLSASRPQDRQFILSSKKLLLSDSGFYLCAWSVPGGGTEAFFGQGTRLTVV.

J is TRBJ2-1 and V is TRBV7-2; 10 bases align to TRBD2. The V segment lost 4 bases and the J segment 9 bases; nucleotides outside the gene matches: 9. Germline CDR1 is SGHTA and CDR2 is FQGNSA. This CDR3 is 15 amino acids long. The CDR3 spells CASSSQRGGGFEQFF. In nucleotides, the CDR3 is TGTGCCAGCAGCTCTCAGCGGGGGGGAGGGTTTGAGCAGTTCTTC.

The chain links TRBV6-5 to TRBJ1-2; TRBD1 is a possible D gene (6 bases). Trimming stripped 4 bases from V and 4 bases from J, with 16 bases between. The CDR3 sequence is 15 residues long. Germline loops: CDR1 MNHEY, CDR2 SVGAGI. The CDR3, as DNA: TGTGCCAGCAGTTTGGGGGGGCAAGAAGCCTATGGCTACACCTTC. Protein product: CASSLGGQEAYGYTF.

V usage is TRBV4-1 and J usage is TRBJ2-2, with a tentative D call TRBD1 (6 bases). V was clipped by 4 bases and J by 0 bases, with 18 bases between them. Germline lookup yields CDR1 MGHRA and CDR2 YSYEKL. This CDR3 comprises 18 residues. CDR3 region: CASSLHPGTYANTGELFF. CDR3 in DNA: TGCGCCAGCAGCCTACACCCCGGGACATACGCGAACACCGGGGAGCTGTTTTTT.

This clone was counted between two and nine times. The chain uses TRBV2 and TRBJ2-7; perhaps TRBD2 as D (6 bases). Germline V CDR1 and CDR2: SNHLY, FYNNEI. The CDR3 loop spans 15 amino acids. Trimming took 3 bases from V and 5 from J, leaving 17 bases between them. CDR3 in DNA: TGTGCCAGCAGTGACGGAGGGGCATTAAGGGACGAGCAGTACTTC. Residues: CASSDGGALRDEQYF.

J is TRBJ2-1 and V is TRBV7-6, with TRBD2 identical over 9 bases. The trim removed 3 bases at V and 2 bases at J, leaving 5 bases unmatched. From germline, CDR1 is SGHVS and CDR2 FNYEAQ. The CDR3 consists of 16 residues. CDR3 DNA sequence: TGTGCCAGCAGCTTTTTCCCTAGCGGGGCCTACAATGAGCAGTTCTTC. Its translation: CASSFFPSGAYNEQFF.